Below are 27 T cell receptor beta chains sequenced from a single sample in a study of T cells after yellow fever vaccination. MiXCR was run by TCRdb on the 5' RACE reads, yielding one entry per CDR3 protein. The sample lists some 390,000 distinct CDR3 sequences; over 15% were seen once. The specimen comprised PBMCs, sampled before the yellow fever booster vaccination. The receptor set was obtained from a man in his late teens or twenties who received the YFV17D yellow fever vaccine.

The chain uses TRBV10-3 and TRBJ2-3; TRBD1 matches at 8 bases. The CDR3 loop spans 16 amino acids. The J segment lost 2 bases and the V segment lost 4 bases, leaving 8 bases of the junction unmatched. Germline CDR1 is ENHRY and CDR2 is SYGVKD. This CDR3 reads CAISAGGRSLTDTQYF. CDR3 sequence (DNA): TGTGCCATCAGTGCAGGGGGCAGATCACTCACAGATACGCAGTATTTT.

This clonotype was found a few times. The V call is TRBV6-2 or TRBV6-3, the J call TRBJ1-6; TRBD1 might be the D (5 bases). Germline CDR1 reads MNHEY; CDR2 reads SVGEGT. This CDR3 contains 17 residues. Trimming stripped 0 bases from V and 7 bases from J, with 16 bases between. The CDR3: CASSYSIRGAGNSPLHF. CDR3 sequence (DNA): TGTGCCAGCAGTTACTCGATTCGGGGAGCAGGGAATTCACCCCTCCACTTT.

There are many counts of this clonotype. The chain employs TRBV18 and TRBJ2-5, with 10 bases fitting TRBD2. This CDR3 spans 13 amino acids. Per germline, CDR1 KGHSH and CDR2 LQKENI. V shed 6 bases, J shed 5 bases, and the junction held 3 bases outside the gene matches. The CDR3 DNA reads as TGTGCCAGCTCGCCGGGACTAGCGGAGACCCAGTACTTC. Protein sequence: CASSPGLAETQYF.

This clonotype was seen many times. Here the CDR3 DNA reads TGTGCCAGCAGGACCGGGGGAGTGGATACGCAGTATTTT. Amino acids: CASRTGGVDTQYF. This chain joins TRBV6-5 and TRBJ2-3; the D gene is possibly TRBD2 (6 bases). Trimming removed 6 bases from V and 6 bases from J, with 13 bases in between. CDR1 and CDR2 (germline): MNHEY, SVGAGI. The CDR3 contains 13 residues.

The sample holds a few counts of this clonotype. The J gene is TRBJ2-7, the V gene TRBV2, with D maybe TRBD2 (6 bases). CDR3 length equals 13 residues. Germline lookup yields CDR1 SNHLY and CDR2 FYNNEI. V was cut by 8 bases and J by 2 bases, with 13 bases left in between. The CDR3 loop is CASLFSGAYEQYF. Here the CDR3 DNA reads TGTGCCAGCCTCTTTTCGGGGGCCTACGAGCAGTACTTC.

The V gene is TRBV12-3 or TRBV12-4, the J gene TRBJ1-1, with unresolved D. The CDR3 has 16 amino acids. V dropped 3 bases and J dropped 2 bases, with 16 bases sitting between them. In DNA form, the CDR3 reads TGTGCCAGCAGTTTTGGGCCGGGTCGCATTAACACTGAAGCTTTCTTT. Translation: CASSFGPGRINTEAFF.

This clonotype was seen more than once but under ten times. The CDR3 protein is CASSQVTSGGFSYNEQFF. CDR3 DNA sequence: TGCGCCAGCAGCCAAGTGACTAGCGGGGGGTTCTCCTACAATGAGCAGTTCTTC. V gene TRBV4-1 combines with J gene TRBJ2-1; 13 positions match TRBD2. V shed 1 base, J shed 0 bases, and the junction held 3 bases outside the gene matches. CDR3 length equals 18 residues. Per the germline V gene, CDR1 is MGHRA and CDR2 is YSYEKL.

The chain carries TRBV4-3 and TRBJ2-7, with D tentatively TRBD2 (6 bases). V gave up 1 base and J gave up 1 base, with 8 bases separating them. The CDR3 length is 14 residues. CDR1 LGHNA and CDR2 YSLEER come from the germline V gene. This CDR3 reads CASSQGRGSYEQYV. The CDR3 coding sequence is TGCGCCAGCAGCCAAGGGCGGGGTTCCTACGAGCAGTACGTC.

This clonotype was seen repeatedly, ten times or more. This rearrangement joins TRBV20-1 to TRBJ2-7; 10 positions match TRBD1. V lost 0 bases and J lost 2; bases outside the gene matches: 4. CDR3 length: 15 residues. Germline V CDR1 and CDR2: DFQATT, SNEGSKA (reference sequence). DNA for the CDR3: TGCAGTGCTAGAGATCAGGGACAGGGGACCTACGAGCAGTACTTC. Protein sequence: CSARDQGQGTYEQYF.

This clonotype was picked up a small number of times. This rearrangement joins TRBV20-1 to TRBJ2-3; the D gene is possibly TRBD1 (5 bases). Germline V gene data show CDR1 as DFQATT and CDR2 as SNEGSKA (reference sequence). The V and J ends lost 7 bases and 1 base respectively, with 12 bases between them. The CDR3 is 13 amino acids. As DNA, the CDR3 is TGCAGTGAGGGGTTTCGGGGCACAGATACGCAGTATTTT. Residues: CSEGFRGTDTQYF.

The rearrangement links TRBV5-5 to TRBJ1-1; no clear D. This CDR3 contains 12 residues. Germline V gene sequence: CDR1 SGHKS, CDR2 YYEKEE (reference sequence). V lost 0 bases and J lost 11, with 11 bases in between. CDR3 in DNA: TGTGCCAGCAGCTTGGAGGACTGGTCGGCTTTCTTT. It specifies CASSLEDWSAFF.

This clonotype showed up just a few times. The V and J genes are TRBV15 and TRBJ2-2, with D maybe TRBD2 (5 bases). Germline values: CDR1 LNHNV, CDR2 YYDKDF (reference sequence). V shed 5 bases and J shed 5 bases, with 12 bases lying between them. The CDR3 is 14 residues long. The CDR3 DNA reads as TGTGCCACCAGCGTAGGCGGGCCGACCGGGGAGCTGTTTTTT. Its protein product is CATSVGGPTGELFF.

This clonotype appeared a few times. The chain is built from TRBV12-3 or TRBV12-4 and TRBJ1-2; D unclear. Trimming left V 5 bases short and J 0 bases short, with 10 bases between. The CDR3 runs to 14 residues. The CDR3 reads CASSRRRTNYGYTF. CDR3 DNA sequence: TGTGCCAGCAGTCGTCGACGGACTAACTATGGCTACACCTTC.

This clonotype was counted between two and nine times. V is TRBV4-1 and J is TRBJ1-5; D gene uncertain. Germline CDR1 is MGHRA and CDR2 is YSYEKL. Trimming pared 2 bases from V and 0 bases from J, leaving 8 bases between. The length of the CDR3 is 15 residues. The CDR3 DNA follows: TGCGCCAGCAGCCAATTTCTTGTTAGCAATCAGCCCCAGCATTTT. Encoded protein: CASSQFLVSNQPQHF.

This clonotype was counted a few times. This rearrangement joins TRBV6-5 to TRBJ2-2; a weak D match, TRBD1 (5 bases). The CDR3 is 15 residues long. Trimming shortened V by 7 bases and J by 5 bases, and 17 bases separated the two germline ends. Germline CDR1 reads MNHEY; CDR2 reads SVGAGI. DNA of the CDR3: TGTGCCAGCAAAGGCGAGGCAGGGCGGACCGGGGAGCTGTTTTTT. Translation gives CASKGEAGRTGELFF.

This chain uses TRBV7-2 with TRBJ2-3, with D unclear. This CDR3 is built from 15 residues. Germline V gene lookup returns CDR1 SGHTA and CDR2 FQGNSA. Trimming stripped 1 base from V and 2 bases from J, with 10 bases between. CDR3 protein: CASSLDGVVTDTQYF. CDR3 coding DNA: TGTGCCAGCAGCTTAGACGGAGTAGTCACAGATACGCAGTATTTT. The full variable domain, completed using reference TRBV7-2 and TRBJ2-3, is GAGVSQSPSNKVTEKGKDVELRCDPISGHTALYWYRQSLGQGLEFLIYFQGNSAPDKSGLPSDRFSAERTGGSVSTLTIQRTQQEDSAVYLCASSLDGVVTDTQYFGPGTRLTVL.

This clonotype was counted between two and nine times. This chain joins TRBV4-3 and TRBJ2-7, with 9 nucleotides matching TRBD2. CDR1 LGHNA and CDR2 YSLEER come from the germline V gene. This CDR3 is 16 amino acids long. J was trimmed by 3 bases and V by 0 bases; bases with no gene match: 6. The CDR3 region is CASSQEVASGNYEQYV. The CDR3 DNA reads TGCGCCAGCAGCCAAGAAGTGGCTAGCGGGAACTACGAGCAGTACGTC.

The J gene is TRBJ2-5, the V gene TRBV7-9; 12 nucleotides line up with TRBD2. The CDR3 sequence is 16 residues long. V trimming: 3 bases; J trimming: 0 bases; junction bases outside the gene matches: 2. Germline assignment: CDR1 SEHNR and CDR2 FQNEAQ (reference sequence). The CDR3 protein is CASSFGTSGYQETQYF. DNA of the CDR3: TGTGCCAGCAGCTTTGGGACTAGCGGGTACCAAGAGACCCAGTACTTC.

The CDR3 is CASSEFRGTGELFF. CDR3 DNA sequence: TGTGCCAGCAGTGAATTCAGGGGCACCGGGGAGCTGTTTTTT. The J gene is TRBJ2-2, the V gene TRBV25-1; D is perhaps TRBD1 (6 bases). The germline V gene has CDR1 MGHDK and CDR2 SYGVNS. This CDR3 spans 14 amino acids. Trimming shortened V by 1 base and J by 4 bases, and 7 bases separated the two germline ends.

The CDR3 region is CASSLYRSGNTEAFF. The CDR3 nucleotides are TGTGCCAGCAGTTTATACCGGAGTGGGAACACTGAAGCTTTCTTT. The genes are TRBV28 and TRBJ1-1; no clear D. This CDR3 has 15 amino acids. CDR1 and CDR2 (germline): MDHEN, SYDVKM. V shed 1 base and J shed 1 base, with 10 bases lying between them.

This clonotype was recorded a few times. The chain carries TRBV6-6 and TRBJ1-6; 12 bases are a match to TRBD1. The V and J ends lost 6 bases and 6 bases, in that order; junction bases with no gene match: 6. CDR1 and CDR2 (germline): MNHNY, SVGAGI (reference sequence). The CDR3 spans 16 residues. CDR3 residues: CASSPGQGARNSPLHF. The CDR3 region has the DNA TGTGCCAGCAGCCCGGGACAGGGGGCGCGTAATTCACCCCTCCACTTT.

There are a few counts of this clonotype. The V and J genes are TRBV27 and TRBJ2-7; D gene uncertain. V lost 5 bases to trimming and J lost 0 bases, with 14 bases between them. Germline CDR1 reads MNHEY; CDR2 reads SMNVEV (reference sequence). The CDR3 is 15 residues long. CDR3 protein: CASSLDGSSSYEQYF. CDR3 in DNA: TGTGCCAGCAGTCTTGATGGGTCCAGCTCCTACGAGCAGTACTTC.

This chain uses TRBV5-1 with TRBJ2-1; D gene ambiguous. The germline gives CDR1 SGHRS, CDR2 YFSETQ. The CDR3 is 13 amino acids. V lost 0 bases and J lost 5, with 6 bases in between. CDR3 DNA: TGCGCCAGCAGCTTGGGGCCGCACAATGAGCAGTTCTTC. It is translated as CASSLGPHNEQFF. Supplemented by reference TRBV5-1 and TRBJ2-1, the full variable domain reads KAGVTQTPRYLIKTRGQQVTLSCSPISGHRSVSWYQQTPGQGLQFLFEYFSETQRNKGNFPGRFSGRQFSNSRSEMNVSTLELGDSALYLCASSLGPHNEQFFGPGTRLTVL.

The chain has TRBV5-1 and TRBJ1-2, with a possible D match to TRBD1 (6 bases). Germline CDR1 and CDR2: SGHRS and YFSETQ. This CDR3 is 15 amino acids long. V lost 0 bases and J lost 4, with 13 bases in between. This CDR3 reads CASSLGPTGPYGYTF. CDR3 in DNA: TGCGCCAGCAGCTTGGGCCCGACAGGTCCCTATGGCTACACCTTC.

This clonotype is medium-sized by share. The chain combines TRBV24-1 with TRBJ2-2, with TRBD2 identical over 8 bases. Germline V gives CDR1 KGHDR, CDR2 SFDVKD. This CDR3 spans 15 amino acids. The V and J ends lost 1 base and 3 bases, in that order; junction bases with no gene match: 0. The CDR3 DNA reads TGTGCCACCAGTGATTTAGCGGGGGACACCGGGGAGCTGTTTTTT. It translates to CATSDLAGDTGELFF.

In its sample, this clonotype was seen a few times. This chain connects TRBV20-1 to TRBJ2-3; D remains unclear. Germline assignment: CDR1 DFQATT and CDR2 SNEGSKA (reference sequence). This CDR3 is 13 amino acids long. The germline V and J ends were trimmed by 3 bases and 1 base, with 8 bases remaining between them. The CDR3 region has the DNA TGCAGTGCTAGTGTAGACGGCACAGATACGCAGTATTTT. It codes for CSASVDGTDTQYF.

This clonotype has more than one count but fewer than ten. V gene TRBV5-1 combines with J gene TRBJ2-4, with D unresolved. This CDR3 contains 14 residues. Trimming left V 3 bases short and J 8 bases short, with 15 bases between. Germline CDR1 is SGHRS and CDR2 is YFSETQ. The chain's CDR3 is CASSSTFLADIQYF. Written as DNA, the CDR3 is TGCGCCAGCAGCTCCACCTTCTTGGCAGACATTCAGTACTTC. Filled out from reference TRBV5-1 and TRBJ2-4, the complete variable domain reads KAGVTQTPRYLIKTRGQQVTLSCSPISGHRSVSWYQQTPGQGLQFLFEYFSETQRNKGNFPGRFSGRQFSNSRSEMNVSTLELGDSALYLCASSSTFLADIQYFGAGTRLSVL.